The rows below give T cell receptor beta chains drawn from one sample of a study of blood T cell repertoires in COVID-19. Profiled with immunoSEQ multiplex PCR; TCRdb holds only in-frame clones, not every one. This sample has about 57,000 clones, with 82% found just once. The sequenced material came from peripheral blood. Every receptor here comes from a woman aged 55-69 years with acute or convalescent COVID-19. The CDR3 runs from the conserved cysteine through the conserved F or W. The D gene is left open where the match is weak. Clone size appears in some rows only: once, few, many, or a class for an expanded clone.

D gene	V gene	clone size	J gene	CDR3 protein
-	TRBV4-2	-	TRBJ1-4	CASSQDDRSNEKLFF
-	TRBV27	few	TRBJ2-1	CASSHSPNNEQFF
-	TRBV2	-	TRBJ2-2	CASNEDSYSGELFF
TRBD1	TRBV9	-	TRBJ2-2	CASSANPGTERPMNTGELFF
-	TRBV14	-	TRBJ1-6	CASRWTATSPLHF
-	TRBV7-2	-	TRBJ2-2	CASSLNRGNTGELFF
TRBD2	TRBV4-1	once	TRBJ2-7	CASSLRVAGEYEQYF
TRBD1	TRBV18	-	TRBJ1-2	CASSPPIWTGAGYTF
TRBD1	TRBV3-1/TRBV3-2	-	TRBJ1-2	CASSQGRQGTYGYTF
TRBD1	TRBV25-1	-	TRBJ2-3	CASSGDRGRTDTQYF
-	TRBV11-2	-	TRBJ2-7	CASRPVVHEQYF
TRBD1	TRBV2	-	TRBJ2-5	CASSGTGRETQYF
TRBD2	TRBV5-1	-	TRBJ2-7	CASSATGGARYEQYF
TRBD1	TRBV28	-	TRBJ1-2	CASSGDRGESGYTF
-	TRBV12-3/TRBV12-4	once	TRBJ1-5	CASSTRRNQPQHF
-	TRBV6-5	-	TRBJ2-1	CASSRGFSSYNEQFF
TRBD2	TRBV18	few	TRBJ2-1	CASSPGLADNEQFF
-	TRBV7-2	-	TRBJ2-2	CASSFLGAAGELFF
-	TRBV12-3/TRBV12-4	few	TRBJ1-3	CASTPSSGNTIYF
TRBD1	TRBV5-1	-	TRBJ1-2	CASSWGTENYGYTF
-	TRBV6-5	-	TRBJ2-7	CASSPLQGWHEQYF
TRBD1	TRBV13	few	TRBJ1-2	CASSRSTGREGYTF
TRBD1	TRBV7-9	-	TRBJ1-5	CASSRGQGNSNQPQHF
-	TRBV28	-	TRBJ1-1	CASTGTEAFF
TRBD1	TRBV6-6	-	TRBJ1-5	CASSYGQGSNQPQHF
-	TRBV6-5	once	TRBJ2-2	CASSYSGAQNTGELFF
TRBD1	TRBV6-4	-	TRBJ2-3	CASSGTGGTDTQYF